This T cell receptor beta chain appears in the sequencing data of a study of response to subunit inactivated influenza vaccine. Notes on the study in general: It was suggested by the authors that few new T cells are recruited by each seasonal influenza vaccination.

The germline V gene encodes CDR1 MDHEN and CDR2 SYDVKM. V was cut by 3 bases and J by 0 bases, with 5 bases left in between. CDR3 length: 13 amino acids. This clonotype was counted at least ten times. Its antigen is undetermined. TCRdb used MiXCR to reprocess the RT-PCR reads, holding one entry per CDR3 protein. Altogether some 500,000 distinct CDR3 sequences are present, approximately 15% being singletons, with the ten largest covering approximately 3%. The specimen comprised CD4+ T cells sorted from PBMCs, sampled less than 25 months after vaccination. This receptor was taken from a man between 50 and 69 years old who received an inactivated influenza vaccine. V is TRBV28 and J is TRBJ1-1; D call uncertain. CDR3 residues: CASSFMVNTEAFF. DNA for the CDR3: TGTGCCAGCAGTTTTATGGTGAACACTGAAGCTTTCTTT.